These 16 T cell receptor beta chains were all obtained from the same sample, sequenced in a study of blood T cell repertoires in COVID-19. Sequencing used immunoSEQ multiplex PCR; TCRdb keeps in-frame clones, though not all of them. The table includes roughly 500,000 clones, roughly nine tenths detected once. The sequenced sample was peripheral blood. All receptors derive from a man aged 18 to 35 with COVID-19, enrolled during active disease.

This clone came up once. This chain joins TRBV7-8 and TRBJ2-2, with a possible D match to TRBD2 (6 bases). Germline values: CDR1 SGHVS, CDR2 FQNEAQ. The ends were cut back, 4 bases at V and 6 bases at J, with 12 bases in the middle. The CDR3 consists of 14 residues. The CDR3 reads CASSSRREAGELFF. The CDR3 DNA follows: TGTGCCAGCAGCTCGCGCAGGGAGGCCGGGGAGCTGTTTTTT. Supplemented by reference TRBV7-8 and TRBJ2-2, the full variable domain reads GAGVSQSPRYKVAKRGQDVALRCDPISGHVSLFWYQQALGQGPEFLTYFQNEAQLDKSGLPSDRFFAERPEGSVSTLKIQRTQQEDSAVYLCASSSRREAGELFFGEGSRLTVL.

The rearrangement uses TRBV5-6 and TRBJ2-6, with 12 bases matching TRBD1. The trim removed 4 bases at V and 2 bases at J, leaving 7 bases unmatched. The CDR3 has 18 residues. Germline loops: CDR1 SGHDT, CDR2 YYEEEE. CDR3 bases: TGTGCCAGCAGCGCGTTCCGGGACAGGGGGCCTGGGGCCAACGTCCTGACTTTC. The encoded protein is CASSAFRDRGPGANVLTF.

The chain carries TRBV6-5 and TRBJ2-2, with 7 bases lining up with TRBD1. Germline CDR1 is MNHEY and CDR2 is SVGAGI. The CDR3 is made up of 15 amino acids. V lost 8 bases and J lost 1; bases outside the gene matches: 7. In DNA form, the CDR3 reads TGTGCCAGCGGTCTAACAGGGGAGAACACCGGGGAGCTGTTTTTT. Translated, it gives CASGLTGENTGELFF.

This chain uses TRBV2 with TRBJ2-1, with 9 bases aligning to TRBD2. CDR1 is SNHLY, CDR2 FYNNEI, per germline. With V trimmed by 7 bases and J by 4 bases, 11 bases remained unmatched. The CDR3 totals 16 residues. The CDR3 DNA reads TGTGCCAGCAACTTCGGTAGCGGGAGTTCGTACAATGAGCAGTTCTTC. Protein: CASNFGSGSSYNEQFF.

The sample holds one count of this clone. The rearrangement joins TRBV30 to TRBJ2-2, with a tentative D call TRBD2 (6 bases). This CDR3 region has 16 residues. V lost 0 bases and J lost 6, with 17 bases in between. The germline V gene has CDR1 GTSNPN and CDR2 SVGIG (reference sequence). Here the CDR3 reads CAWSVFGTPFSGELFF. The DNA of the CDR3 is TGTGCCTGGAGTGTCTTCGGGACTCCCTTTTCCGGGGAGCTGTTTTTT.

Comments on this clone: An end of the junction differs from the germline gene, which may be a read error. The chain recombines TRBV7-9 with TRBJ2-7, with D possibly matching TRBD1 (6 bases). The germline gives CDR1 SEHNR, CDR2 FQNEAQ (reference sequence). The CDR3 spans 13 residues. CDR3 sequence (DNA): TGTGCCAGCAGCTTAGCGGACAGCCCCCAGAGGGACTTC. Encoded protein: CASSLADSPQRDF.

The rearrangement uses TRBV27 and TRBJ1-6; 10 bases are a match to TRBD1. CDR3 length: 16 amino acids. V was clipped by 8 bases and J by 7 bases; unmatched bases: 11. From germline, CDR1 is MNHEY and CDR2 SMNVEV (reference sequence). The CDR3, as DNA: TGTGCCAGCTCCCACGGGACAGGGGTTTACAATTCACCCCTCCACTTT. It yields the protein CASSHGTGVYNSPLHF.

This clone was seen once. The rearrangement uses TRBV25-1 and TRBJ1-1; D not resolved. The CDR3 covers 13 residues. Trimming took off 3 bases at V and 12 bases at J, with 17 bases between the two ends. The V gene's germline CDR1 is MGHDK and CDR2 SYGVNS. The CDR3 region is CASSEGATPGTFF. CDR3 DNA: TGTGCCAGCAGTGAGGGAGCAACTCCGGGAACTTTCTTT.

Only one count was recorded for this clone. The V and J genes are TRBV6-1 and TRBJ1-6; a possible D gene is TRBD1 (6 bases). The CDR3 extends over 13 amino acids. CDR1 and CDR2 (germline): MNHNS, SASEGT. The V end was cut by 7 bases, the J end by 8 bases, with 12 bases between. The CDR3 spells CASTRGRDSPLHF. CDR3 coding DNA: TGTGCCAGCACCAGGGGTCGGGATTCACCCCTCCACTTT.

The V and J genes are TRBV2 and TRBJ1-6, with D possibly being TRBD1 (6 bases). The V end was cut by 6 bases, the J end by 7 bases, with 13 bases between. The V gene's germline CDR1 is SNHLY and CDR2 FYNNEI. The CDR3 consists of 14 residues. CDR3 in amino acids: CASSGPQGNSPLHF. CDR3 nucleotide sequence: TGTGCCAGCAGCGGTCCTCAGGGGAATTCACCCCTCCACTTT.

The CDR3 region is CASSKRRDRGAGKRNTGELFF. CDR3 nucleotide sequence: TGTGCCAGCAGCAAGAGACGGGACAGGGGGGCTGGTAAGAGGAACACCGGGGAGCTGTTTTTT. V usage is TRBV21-1 and J usage is TRBJ2-2; the table's D call, TRBD1, was not checked against the DNA. TRBV21-1 is termed a pseudogene. The CDR3 sequence is 21 residues long.

V is TRBV6-6 and J is TRBJ2-1, with D maybe TRBD2 (6 bases). The CDR3 is 17 amino acids. Trimming removed 5 bases at V and 1 base at J, with 18 bases between. Germline V gene lookup returns CDR1 MNHNY and CDR2 SVGAGI (reference sequence). CDR3 nucleotides: TGTGCCAGCAGTCCCTTCCCGGCCGGGAGTTCCTACAATGAGCAGTTCTTC. Translating it yields CASSPFPAGSSYNEQFF.

The CDR3 sequence is CASSKDSASYEQYF. The CDR3 bases are TGTGCCAGCAGTAAGGACAGTGCCTCCTACGAGCAGTACTTC. V is TRBV6-5 and J is TRBJ2-7; the D gene is possibly TRBD1 (6 bases). Germline CDR1 reads MNHEY; CDR2 reads SVGAGI. The CDR3 is 14 residues long. V dropped 5 bases and J dropped 0 bases, with 11 bases sitting between them.

The gene calls are TRBV19 and TRBJ1-4; a possible D gene is TRBD1 (5 bases). The CDR3 spans 14 residues. V lost 6 bases and J 4 bases, leaving 12 bases between the germline ends. Germline loops: CDR1 LNHDA, CDR2 SQIVND (reference sequence). In nucleotides, the CDR3 is TGTGCCAGTAGCGAGTGGGGGGTTAATGAAAAACTGTTTTTT. This encodes CASSEWGVNEKLFF.

The J gene is TRBJ1-1, the V gene TRBV7-9, with 10 bases that match TRBD1. Germline assignment: CDR1 SEHNR and CDR2 FQNEAQ (reference sequence). V was clipped by 5 bases and J by 5 bases; unmatched bases: 11. The CDR3 totals 16 residues. CDR3 sequence reads: CASSIRQGAPDTEAFF. CDR3 in DNA: TGTGCCAGCAGCATTAGACAGGGGGCGCCGGATACTGAAGCTTTCTTT.

The V and J genes are TRBV27 and TRBJ2-7, with D maybe TRBD1 (6 bases). Germline CDR1 reads MNHEY; CDR2 reads SMNVEV (reference sequence). Trimming cost V 8 bases and J 3 bases, with 20 bases left between them. CDR3 length: 15 amino acids. Here the CDR3 reads CASRDDGEGVYEQYF. CDR3 nucleotides: TGTGCCAGCCGAGATGACGGAGAGGGGGTCTACGAGCAGTACTTC.